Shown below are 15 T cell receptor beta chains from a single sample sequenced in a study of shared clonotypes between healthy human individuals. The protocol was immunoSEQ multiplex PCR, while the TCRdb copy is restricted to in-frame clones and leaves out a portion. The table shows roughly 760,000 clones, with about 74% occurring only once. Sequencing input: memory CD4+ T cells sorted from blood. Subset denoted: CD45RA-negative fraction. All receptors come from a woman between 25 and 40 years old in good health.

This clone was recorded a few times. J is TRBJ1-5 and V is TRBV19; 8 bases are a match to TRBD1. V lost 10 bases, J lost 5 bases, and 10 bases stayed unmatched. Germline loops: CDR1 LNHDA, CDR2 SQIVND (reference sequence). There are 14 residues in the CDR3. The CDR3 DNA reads TGTGCCACCAAGGGAGGACAGGGAGATCAGCCCCAGCATTTT. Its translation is CATKGGQGDQPQHF.

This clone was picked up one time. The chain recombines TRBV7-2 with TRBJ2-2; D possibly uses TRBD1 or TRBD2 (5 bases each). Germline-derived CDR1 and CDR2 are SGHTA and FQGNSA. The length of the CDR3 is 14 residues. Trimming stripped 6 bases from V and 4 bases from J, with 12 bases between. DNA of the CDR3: TGTGCCAGCAGTTTGCAGGGAGCCACCGGGGAGCTGTTTTTT. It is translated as CASSLQGATGELFF.

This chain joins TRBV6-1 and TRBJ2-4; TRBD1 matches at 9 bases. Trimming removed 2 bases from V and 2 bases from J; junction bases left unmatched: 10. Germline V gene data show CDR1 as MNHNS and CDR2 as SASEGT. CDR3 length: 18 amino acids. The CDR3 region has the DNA TGTGCCAGCAGTGAATTCTTGGGACAGGGTCGGTCCAAAAACATTCAGTACTTC. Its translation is CASSEFLGQGRSKNIQYF.

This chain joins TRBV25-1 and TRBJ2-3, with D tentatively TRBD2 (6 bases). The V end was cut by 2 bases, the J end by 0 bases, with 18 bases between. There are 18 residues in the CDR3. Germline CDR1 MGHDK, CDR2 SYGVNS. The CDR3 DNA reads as TGTGCCAGCAGTGAACTAGCGACAACCCACCAAAGCACAGATACGCAGTATTTT. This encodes CASSELATTHQSTDTQYF.

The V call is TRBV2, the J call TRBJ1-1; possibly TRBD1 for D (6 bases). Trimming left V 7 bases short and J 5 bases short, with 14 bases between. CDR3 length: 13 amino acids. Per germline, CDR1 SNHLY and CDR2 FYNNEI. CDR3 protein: CASKGQRGTEAFF. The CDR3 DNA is TGTGCCAGCAAAGGACAGCGGGGGACTGAAGCTTTCTTT.

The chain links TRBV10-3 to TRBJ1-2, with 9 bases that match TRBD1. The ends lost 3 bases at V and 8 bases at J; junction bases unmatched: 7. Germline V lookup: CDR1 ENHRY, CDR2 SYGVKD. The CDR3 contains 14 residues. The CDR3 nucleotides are TGTGCCATCAGTGATGCCGGGACAGGGCGGGGCTACACCTTC. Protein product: CAISDAGTGRGYTF.

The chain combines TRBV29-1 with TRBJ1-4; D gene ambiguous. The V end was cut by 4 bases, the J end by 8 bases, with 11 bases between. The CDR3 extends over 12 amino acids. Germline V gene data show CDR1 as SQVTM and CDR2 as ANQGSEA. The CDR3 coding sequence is TGCAGCGTTGGCGCCGATCCGGAAAAACTGTTTTTT. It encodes CSVGADPEKLFF.

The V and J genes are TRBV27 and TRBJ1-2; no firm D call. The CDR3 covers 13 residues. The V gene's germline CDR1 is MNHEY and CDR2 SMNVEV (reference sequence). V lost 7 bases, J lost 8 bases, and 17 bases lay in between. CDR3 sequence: CASTPRGVGGYTF. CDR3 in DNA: TGTGCCAGCACCCCCCGCGGGGTTGGCGGCTACACCTTC.

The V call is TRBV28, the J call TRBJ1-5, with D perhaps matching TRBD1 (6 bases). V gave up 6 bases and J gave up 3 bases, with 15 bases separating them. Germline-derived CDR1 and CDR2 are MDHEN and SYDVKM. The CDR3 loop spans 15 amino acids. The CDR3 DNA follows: TGTGCCAGCAGAAGTCATACAGGGAACAATCAGCCCCAGCATTTT. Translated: CASRSHTGNNQPQHF.

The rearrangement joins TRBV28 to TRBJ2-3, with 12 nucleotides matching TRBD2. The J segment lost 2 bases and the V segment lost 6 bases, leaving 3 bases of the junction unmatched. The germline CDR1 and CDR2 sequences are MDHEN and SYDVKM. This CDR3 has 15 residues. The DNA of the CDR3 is TGTGCCAGCAGGGGGACTAGCGGGCTCACAGATACGCAGTATTTT. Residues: CASRGTSGLTDTQYF.

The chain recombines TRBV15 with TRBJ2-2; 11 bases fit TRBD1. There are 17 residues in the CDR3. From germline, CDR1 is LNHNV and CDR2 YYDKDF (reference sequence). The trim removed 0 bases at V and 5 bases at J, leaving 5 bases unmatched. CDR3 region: CATSRDYGTGGTGELFF. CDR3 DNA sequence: TGTGCCACCAGCAGAGACTACGGGACAGGGGGGACCGGGGAGCTGTTTTTT.

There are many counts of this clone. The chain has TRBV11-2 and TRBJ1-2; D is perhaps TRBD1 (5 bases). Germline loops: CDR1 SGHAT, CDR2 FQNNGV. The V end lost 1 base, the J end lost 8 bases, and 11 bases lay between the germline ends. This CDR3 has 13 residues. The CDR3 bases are TGTGCCAGCAGCTTAGGGGGGGACTCAGGCTACACCTTC. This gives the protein CASSLGGDSGYTF.

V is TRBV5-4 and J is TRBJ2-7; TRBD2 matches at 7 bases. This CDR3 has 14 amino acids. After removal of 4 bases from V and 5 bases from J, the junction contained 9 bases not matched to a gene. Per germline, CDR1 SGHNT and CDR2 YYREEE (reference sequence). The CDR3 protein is CASSQMTSRDEQYF. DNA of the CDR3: TGTGCCAGCAGCCAAATGACTAGCCGCGACGAGCAGTACTTC.

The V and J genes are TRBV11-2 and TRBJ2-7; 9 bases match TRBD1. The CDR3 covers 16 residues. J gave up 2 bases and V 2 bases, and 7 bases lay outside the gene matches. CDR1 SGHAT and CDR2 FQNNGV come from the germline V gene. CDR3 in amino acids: CASSLLWTGATYEQYF. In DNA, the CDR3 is TGTGCCAGCAGCTTACTCTGGACAGGGGCGACCTACGAGCAGTACTTC.

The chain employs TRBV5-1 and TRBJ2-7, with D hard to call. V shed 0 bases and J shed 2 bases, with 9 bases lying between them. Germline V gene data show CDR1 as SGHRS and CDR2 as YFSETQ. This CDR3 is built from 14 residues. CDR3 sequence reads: CASSLGGITYEQYF. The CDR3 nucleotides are TGCGCCAGCAGCTTGGGCGGTATAACCTACGAGCAGTACTTC.